A selection of T cell receptor beta chains follows, all from one sample in a study of cytomegalovirus exposure and HLA in healthy donors. Libraries were prepared by immunoSEQ multiplex PCR; TCRdb keeps only in-frame clonotypes and omits some of them. This sample has roughly 350,000 clones, with roughly 85% found just once. What was sequenced was PBMCs. Receptors were obtained from a woman younger than 30 in good health and CMV-seronegative. Both conserved end residues are part of each CDR3. Each record gives: D gene, clone size, J gene, V gene, CDR3 DNA, CDR3 protein. The D gene is left open where the match is weak. Clone size is given for some rows only: seen once, a few or many times, or a class if the clone is expanded.

d_call: -
clone_size: -
j_call: TRBJ1-5
v_call: TRBV29-1
cdr3_nt: TGCAGCGTTGAAGTAGCAGGGGAGAGCAATCAGCCCCAGCATTTT
cdr3_aa: CSVEVAGESNQPQHF

d_call: -
clone_size: -
j_call: TRBJ1-4
v_call: TRBV6-1
cdr3_nt: TGTGCCAGCAGCTCCAACCCCTCAGCTACGGGAAAACTGTTTTTT
cdr3_aa: CASSSNPSATGKLFF

d_call: -
clone_size: -
j_call: TRBJ1-2
v_call: TRBV5-1
cdr3_nt: TGCGCCAGCAGCGCCCGCGGGACTAACTATGGCTACACCTTC
cdr3_aa: CASSARGTNYGYTF

d_call: TRBD1
clone_size: -
j_call: TRBJ2-4
v_call: TRBV18
cdr3_nt: TGTGCCAGCTCAGCTACACAGGGGGCCGAAGCCAAAAACATTCAGTACTTC
cdr3_aa: CASSATQGAEAKNIQYF

d_call: -
clone_size: -
j_call: TRBJ2-5
v_call: TRBV27
cdr3_nt: TGTGCCAGCGGCGGGACCCAGTACTTC
cdr3_aa: CASGGTQYF

d_call: -
clone_size: -
j_call: TRBJ2-7
v_call: TRBV27
cdr3_nt: TGTGCCAGCAGTTCTTCATACGGCGAGCAGTACTTC
cdr3_aa: CASSSSYGEQYF

d_call: TRBD1
clone_size: once
j_call: TRBJ2-3
v_call: TRBV7-8
cdr3_nt: TGTGCCAGCAGCTTATCGGACAGGAGAAGCACAGATACGCAGTATTTT
cdr3_aa: CASSLSDRRSTDTQYF

d_call: -
clone_size: -
j_call: TRBJ2-1
v_call: TRBV4-1
cdr3_nt: TGCGCCAGCAGCCAAGATTTGGGCCGCTACAATGAGCAGTTCTTC
cdr3_aa: CASSQDLGRYNEQFF

d_call: TRBD2
clone_size: -
j_call: TRBJ2-2
v_call: TRBV4-3
cdr3_nt: TGCGCCAGCAGCGGACTAGCGGGAGTCGGAGGGGAGCTGTTTTTT
cdr3_aa: CASSGLAGVGGELFF

d_call: TRBD2
clone_size: -
j_call: TRBJ2-1
v_call: TRBV29-1
cdr3_nt: TGCAGCGTTACGGGACTAGCGGGAGTTGGGGTGGCCTACAATGAGCAGTTCTTC
cdr3_aa: CSVTGLAGVGVAYNEQFF

d_call: -
clone_size: once
j_call: TRBJ1-5
v_call: TRBV18
cdr3_nt: TGTGCCAGCTCACCAAATGGACAGTACAATCAGCCCCAGCATTTT
cdr3_aa: CASSPNGQYNQPQHF

d_call: TRBD2
clone_size: -
j_call: TRBJ2-3
v_call: TRBV11-2
cdr3_nt: TGTGCCAGCAGCGAAGCAGAGCGGGAGTTCGTAGATACGCAGTATTTT
cdr3_aa: CASSEAEREFVDTQYF

d_call: -
clone_size: -
j_call: TRBJ2-7
v_call: TRBV5-4
cdr3_nt: TGTGCCAGCAGCTTGGTGGGCTCCCGCTACGAGCAGTACTTC
cdr3_aa: CASSLVGSRYEQYF

d_call: -
clone_size: few
j_call: TRBJ2-3
v_call: TRBV5-1
cdr3_nt: TGCGCCAGCAGCTTGGCGGGAGTGCCAGATACGCAGTATTTT
cdr3_aa: CASSLAGVPDTQYF

d_call: -
clone_size: -
j_call: TRBJ2-5
v_call: TRBV25-1
cdr3_nt: TGTGCCAGCAGTGAATCCCGGGATCAAGAGACCCAGTACTTC
cdr3_aa: CASSESRDQETQYF

d_call: TRBD2
clone_size: -
j_call: TRBJ2-5
v_call: TRBV6-5
cdr3_nt: TGTGCCAGCAGTTACTCGAGAAGCGGGAGGTGGACCCAGTACTTC
cdr3_aa: CASSYSRSGRWTQYF

d_call: -
clone_size: -
j_call: TRBJ2-7
v_call: TRBV6-6
cdr3_nt: TGTGCCAGCAGTTACGTTGAGGGTGGCTACGAGCAGTACTTC
cdr3_aa: CASSYVEGGYEQYF

d_call: -
clone_size: -
j_call: TRBJ2-2
v_call: TRBV5-1
cdr3_nt: TGCGCCAGCCGCCTCGGTTCCGCGAACACCGGGGAGCTGTTTTTT
cdr3_aa: CASRLGSANTGELFF

d_call: TRBD1
clone_size: -
j_call: TRBJ2-1
v_call: TRBV6-5
cdr3_nt: TGTGCCAGCAGTTGGGGACAGAGCCGATATGAGCAGTTCTTC
cdr3_aa: CASSWGQSRYEQFF

d_call: -
clone_size: once
j_call: TRBJ1-1
v_call: TRBV5-1
cdr3_nt: TGCGCCAGCAGCTTGGAAGCCTCTGTCAACACTGAAGCTTTCTTT
cdr3_aa: CASSLEASVNTEAFF

d_call: -
clone_size: -
j_call: TRBJ2-7
v_call: TRBV6-6
cdr3_nt: TGTGCCAGCAATCAGCGGGACAACGAGCAGTACTTC
cdr3_aa: CASNQRDNEQYF

d_call: -
clone_size: -
j_call: TRBJ2-3
v_call: TRBV29-1
cdr3_nt: TGCAGCGTTTGGCCGGGGCCACAGGCTTGGGGACTTGCAGATACGCAGTATTTT
cdr3_aa: CSVWPGPQAWGLADTQYF

d_call: TRBD1
clone_size: -
j_call: TRBJ1-1
v_call: TRBV13
cdr3_nt: TGTGCCAGCAGCGCGCCGGGACAGCACACTGAAGCTTTCTTT
cdr3_aa: CASSAPGQHTEAFF

d_call: -
clone_size: few
j_call: TRBJ1-1
v_call: TRBV29-1
cdr3_nt: TGCAGCGCGTTAGGGGCCACTGAAGCTTTCTTT
cdr3_aa: CSALGATEAFF

d_call: TRBD1
clone_size: -
j_call: TRBJ2-7
v_call: TRBV27
cdr3_nt: TGTGCCAGCAGTTCCCCCGGACAGGGGTCGTCCTACGAGCAGTACTTC
cdr3_aa: CASSSPGQGSSYEQYF

d_call: TRBD1
clone_size: -
j_call: TRBJ1-1
v_call: TRBV5-4
cdr3_nt: TGTGCCAGCAGCTTGACCGGGACAGTTATGAACACTGAAGCTTTCTTT
cdr3_aa: CASSLTGTVMNTEAFF

d_call: -
clone_size: -
j_call: TRBJ1-1
v_call: TRBV28
cdr3_nt: TGTGCCAGCAGGGGATCAACGACGGGATTAAACACTGAAGCTTTCTTT
cdr3_aa: CASRGSTTGLNTEAFF

d_call: -
clone_size: -
j_call: TRBJ1-1
v_call: TRBV29-1
cdr3_nt: TGCAGCGTTGTCGGGGTTAAGAACACTGAAGCTTTCTTT
cdr3_aa: CSVVGVKNTEAFF

d_call: -
clone_size: -
j_call: TRBJ2-2
v_call: TRBV7-9
cdr3_nt: TGTGCCAGCAGAAAGGGAGCCGGGGAGCTGTTTTTT
cdr3_aa: CASRKGAGELFF